This is a list of T cell receptor beta chains from one sample in a study of blood T cell repertoires in COVID-19. Clones were read by immunoSEQ multiplex PCR, and TCRdb kept only the in-frame ones, dropping some. This table holds under 300,000 clones, about nine tenths found once. The sequencing input was PBMCs or T cells enriched from blood (not recorded which). All receptors derive from a young woman with acute COVID-19. Both conserved end residues are part of each CDR3. The D gene is left open where the match is weak. Not all rows give a size; the values are once, few, many and, for expanded clones, a class.

J	D	size	length	V	CDR3	DNA
TRBJ2-3	.	.	15	TRBV2	CASSRQPGLGDTQYF	TGTGCCAGCAGCCGACAGCCCGGGCTTGGAGATACGCAGTATTTT
TRBJ2-1	TRBD1	few	13	TRBV28	CASSPQGANEQFF	TGTGCCAGCAGTCCTCAGGGGGCCAATGAGCAGTTCTTC
TRBJ1-1	TRBD1	.	13	TRBV3-1/TRBV3-2	CASSPSGQGLAFF	TGTGCCAGCAGCCCGTCGGGACAGGGTTTGGCTTTCTTT
TRBJ2-5	TRBD1	.	15	TRBV11-2	CASSRGQGGGETQYF	TGTGCCAGCAGCAGGGGACAGGGGGGAGGAGAGACCCAGTACTTC
TRBJ1-5	.	.	13	TRBV27	CASSPTSNQPQHF	TGTGCCAGCAGTCCTACTAGCAATCAGCCCCAGCATTTT
TRBJ1-1	TRBD1	.	13	TRBV29-1	CSVATGRITEAFF	TGCAGCGTTGCGACAGGGAGAATCACTGAAGCTTTCTTT
TRBJ2-5	TRBD2	.	15	TRBV4-1	CASSQVPGGKETQYF	TGCGCCAGCAGCCAAGTTCCGGGGGGGAAAGAGACCCAGTACTTC
TRBJ1-5	.	.	17	TRBV10-3	CAISESYTGQLMKPQHF	TGTGCCATCAGTGAGTCGTATACGGGACAACTTATGAAGCCCCAGCATTTT
TRBJ2-1	TRBD2	.	14	TRBV10-3	CATPRLAGDNEQFF	TGTGCCACCCCTCGACTAGCGGGAGACAATGAGCAGTTCTTC
TRBJ1-4	TRBD1	.	14	TRBV5-1	CASSGTGQGEKLFF	TGCGCCAGCAGCGGGACAGGGCAGGGCGAAAAACTGTTTTTT
TRBJ1-2	.	.	12	TRBV19	CASSLTGYGYTF	TGTGCCAGTAGTCTCACAGGGTATGGCTACACCTTC
TRBJ2-5	TRBD2	.	16	TRBV2	CASSGAGLAGKETQYF	TGTGCCAGCAGTGGAGCGGGACTAGCGGGGAAAGAGACCCAGTACTTC